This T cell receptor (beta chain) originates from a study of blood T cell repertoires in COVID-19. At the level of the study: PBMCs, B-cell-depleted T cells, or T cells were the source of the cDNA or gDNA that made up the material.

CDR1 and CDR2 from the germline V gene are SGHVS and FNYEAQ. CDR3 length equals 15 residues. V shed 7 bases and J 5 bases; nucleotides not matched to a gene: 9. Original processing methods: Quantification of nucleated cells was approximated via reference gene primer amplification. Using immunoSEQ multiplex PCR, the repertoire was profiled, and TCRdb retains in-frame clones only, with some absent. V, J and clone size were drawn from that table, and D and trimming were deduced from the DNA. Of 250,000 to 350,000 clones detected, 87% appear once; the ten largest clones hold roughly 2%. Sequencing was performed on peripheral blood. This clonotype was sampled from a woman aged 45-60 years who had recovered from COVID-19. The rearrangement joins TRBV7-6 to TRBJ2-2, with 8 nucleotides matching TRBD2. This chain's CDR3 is CASNPSVAGTGELFF. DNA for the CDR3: TGTGCCAGCAACCCTTCAGTAGCGGGGACCGGGGAGCTGTTTTTT.